These 28 T cell receptor beta chains were sequenced from one sample in a study of OX40 agonist ivuxolimab in advanced cancers. Only in-frame clones appear in the TCRdb table, and some are missing; sequencing was by immunoSEQ multiplex PCR. The table shows around 98,000 clones, with roughly 87% occurring only once. The material sequenced was CD4+ or CD8+ T cells sorted from blood, taken in a trial of the OX40 agonist ivuxolimab. All receptors come from an adult with an advanced solid tumor such as melanoma, head and neck, liver or kidney cancer.

V and J are TRBV7-3 and TRBJ2-2; D is unresolved. This CDR3 is 13 amino acids long. V was trimmed by 3 bases and J by 6 bases, leaving 8 bases between them. CDR1 SGHTA and CDR2 FQGTGA come from the germline V gene. This CDR3 reads CASSFGVPGELFF. DNA of the CDR3: TGTGCCAGCAGCTTTGGGGTTCCCGGGGAGCTGTTTTTT.

This chain connects TRBV11-2 to TRBJ1-1; D is uncertain. There are 13 residues in the CDR3. With 5 bases removed from V and 6 bases from J, the gap between germline ends came to 13 bases. Germline lookup yields CDR1 SGHAT and CDR2 FQNNGV. CDR3 DNA: TGTGCCAGCAGCACCTCCTTGGCGGCTGAAGCTTTCTTT. Its protein product is CASSTSLAAEAFF.

The chain couples TRBV7-3 to TRBJ2-3; D unclear. The CDR3 is made up of 12 amino acids. The germline V and J ends were trimmed by 3 bases and 4 bases, with 5 bases remaining between them. Per germline, CDR1 SGHTA and CDR2 FQGTGA. In nucleotides, the CDR3 is TGTGCCAGCAGCTTCTTTGCAGATACGCAGTATTTT. Translating gives CASSFFADTQYF.

The chain uses TRBV13 and TRBJ1-2; D gene ambiguous. CDR1 and CDR2 (germline): PRHDT, FYEKMQ (reference sequence). Trimming shortened V by 5 bases and J by 4 bases, and 11 bases separated the two germline ends. CDR3 length: 13 residues. The CDR3, as DNA: TGTGCCAGCAGCATCGGACGGCTCTATGGCTACACCTTC. Translating it yields CASSIGRLYGYTF.

This chain connects TRBV27 to TRBJ1-1; D unresolved. This CDR3 is built from 14 residues. Germline values: CDR1 MNHEY, CDR2 SMNVEV (reference sequence). V was shortened by 5 bases and J by 1 base, with 11 bases between the two germline ends. The CDR3, as DNA: TGTGCCAGCAGTCCCCTAAACCGGAACACTGAAGCTTTCTTT. Amino acid sequence: CASSPLNRNTEAFF.

The count of this clone is one. Given the absence of the conserved phenylalanine or tryptophan at the CDR3 end, a read error is likely. The chain carries TRBV18 and TRBJ1-6; TRBD1 matches at 8 bases. Germline loops: CDR1 KGHSH, CDR2 LQKENI. The CDR3 contains 14 residues. With V trimmed by 4 bases and J by 10 bases, 6 bases remained unmatched. DNA for the CDR3: TGTGCCAGCTCACTTAACCAGGGGGCATCACCCCTCCACCTT. Translation: CASSLNQGASPLHL.

The chain is built from TRBV28 and TRBJ1-1, with 7 nucleotides matching TRBD1. The CDR3 is made up of 15 amino acids. Germline V CDR1 and CDR2: MDHEN, SYDVKM. Trimming at V came to 5 bases and at J to 5 bases, leaving 11 bases not matched to a gene. Here the CDR3 DNA reads TGTGCCAGCAGTCCACTCGACAGGGTTGAAACTGAAGCTTTCTTT. This encodes CASSPLDRVETEAFF.

The rearrangement links TRBV18 to TRBJ2-7, with D possibly called TRBD1 or TRBD2 (6 bases each). Trimming removed 6 bases from V and 2 bases from J, with 23 bases in between. The V gene's germline CDR1 is KGHSH and CDR2 LQKENI. This CDR3 contains 17 residues. CDR3 loop: CASSEEGVPSPTYEQYF. In DNA, the CDR3 is TGTGCCAGCTCGGAGGAGGGGGTTCCTTCGCCCACCTACGAGCAGTACTTC.

The rearrangement uses TRBV7-3 and TRBJ2-2; tentative D call: TRBD1 (5 bases). The CDR3 has 14 residues. CDR1 and CDR2 (germline): SGHTA, FQGTGA. Deletions cut 5 bases from V and 6 bases from J, with 13 bases between. CDR3 sequence reads: CASSRGARPGELFF. In DNA form, the CDR3 reads TGTGCCAGCAGCCGTGGGGCTCGGCCCGGGGAGCTGTTTTTT.

This clone is classed as medium-sized. The rearrangement links TRBV19 to TRBJ1-1; no clear D gene. CDR3 length: 14 amino acids. V was pared by 4 bases and J by 2 bases, with 11 bases between. From germline, CDR1 is LNHDA and CDR2 SQIVND (reference sequence). The CDR3 DNA reads TGTGCCAGTAGTAATCGGGCTTCAAACACTGAAGCTTTCTTT. This codes for CASSNRASNTEAFF. The full variable domain, in which reference TRBV19 and TRBJ1-1 provide the parts outside the CDR3, is DGGITQSPKYLFRKEGQNVTLSCEQNLNHDAMYWYRQDPGQGLRLIYYSQIVNDFQKGDIAEGYSVSREKKESFPLTVTSAQKNPTAFYLCASSNRASNTEAFFGQGTRLTVV.

The V call is TRBV5-4, the J call TRBJ1-1; possible D gene TRBD1, 5 bases. V lost 4 bases to trimming and J lost 8 bases, with 15 bases between them. Germline CDR1 is SGHNT and CDR2 is YYREEE (reference sequence). The CDR3 covers 13 residues. CDR3 sequence: CASSRQIDREAFF. The CDR3 DNA sequence: TGTGCCAGCAGCCGACAAATCGACAGAGAAGCTTTCTTT.

This clone was counted a single time. The chain carries TRBV11-2 and TRBJ2-7; 7 bases agree with TRBD1. Germline CDR1 SGHAT, CDR2 FQNNGV. V was clipped by 8 bases and J by 4 bases; unmatched bases: 5. There are 12 residues in the CDR3. This CDR3 reads CASRDSWYEQYF. CDR3 sequence (DNA): TGTGCCAGCCGGGACAGCTGGTACGAGCAGTACTTC.

The rearrangement links TRBV6-4 to TRBJ2-5; D ambiguous. CDR1 and CDR2 from the germline V gene are MRHNA and SNTAGT. CDR3 length equals 13 residues. V was trimmed by 1 base and J by 2 bases, leaving 5 bases between them. The CDR3 nucleotides read TGTGCCAGCAGTGACTATGAGCAAGAGACCCAGTACTTC. This gives the protein CASSDYEQETQYF.

The chain has TRBV29-1 and TRBJ2-5; D perhaps matches TRBD2 (5 bases). This CDR3 comprises 14 residues. The germline V gene encodes CDR1 SQVTM and CDR2 ANQGSEA. V was clipped by 1 base and J by 5 bases, with 14 bases between them. The CDR3 region has the DNA TGCAGCGTTGAAGTAAGGGAACGAGGGGAGACCCAGTACTTC. Protein: CSVEVRERGETQYF.

In its sample, this clone was seen a few times. This CDR3 reads CASGLEMDTEAFF. CDR3 sequence (DNA): TGTGCTAGTGGTTTGGAGATGGACACTGAAGCTTTCTTT. J is TRBJ1-1 and V is TRBV12-5, with D uncertain. Germline V lookup: CDR1 LGHNT, CDR2 FRNRAP. This CDR3 has 13 amino acids. Trimming left V 1 base short and J 3 bases short, with 6 bases between.

The J gene is TRBJ2-7, the V gene TRBV7-3, with 8 bases lining up with TRBD2. The CDR3 loop spans 13 amino acids. Germline V gene sequence: CDR1 SGHTA, CDR2 FQGTGA. Trimming cost V 5 bases and J 3 bases; bases outside gene matches: 3. CDR3 region: CASSTGLGYEQYF. The DNA for the CDR3 is TGTGCCAGCAGCACGGGACTAGGCTACGAGCAGTACTTC.

The chain links TRBV9 to TRBJ1-1, with D maybe TRBD1 (5 bases). The V and J ends lost 0 bases and 11 bases respectively, with 11 bases between them. The CDR3 extends over 12 amino acids. The V gene's germline CDR1 is SGDLS and CDR2 YYNGEE. CDR3 sequence reads: CASSVGPGTAFF. DNA for the CDR3: TGTGCCAGCAGCGTAGGTCCAGGGACTGCTTTCTTT. Filled out from reference TRBV9 and TRBJ1-1, the complete variable domain reads DSGVTQTPKHLITATGQRVTLRCSPRSGDLSVYWYQQSLDQGLQFLIQYYNGEERAKGNILERFSAQQFPDLHSELNLSSLELGDSALYFCASSVGPGTAFFGQGTRLTVV.

The chain employs TRBV2 and TRBJ2-7, with TRBD1 as a possible D gene (5 bases). Germline CDR1 and CDR2: SNHLY and FYNNEI. The ends were cut back, 3 bases at V and 3 bases at J, with 9 bases in the middle. This CDR3 has 13 amino acids. DNA for the CDR3: TGTGCCAGCAGTGATTGGGGCCACTACGAGCAGTACTTC. Amino acid sequence: CASSDWGHYEQYF.

The rearrangement links TRBV6-6 to TRBJ2-7; D might be TRBD2 (6 bases). The CDR3 has 15 residues. Trimming removed 0 bases from V and 2 bases from J, with 11 bases in between. CDR1 and CDR2 from the germline V gene are MNHNY and SVGAGI (reference sequence). This CDR3 is CASSYSAGLTYEQYF. The CDR3 bases are TGTGCCAGCAGTTACTCGGCGGGGCTAACCTACGAGCAGTACTTC.

V is TRBV27 and J is TRBJ1-2, with 7 nucleotides matching TRBD1. V shed 6 bases, J shed 3 bases, and the junction held 4 bases outside the gene matches. Germline-derived CDR1 and CDR2 are MNHEY and SMNVEV (reference sequence). This CDR3 is 13 amino acids long. The CDR3 sequence is CASSHGQDYGYTF. DNA of the CDR3: TGTGCCAGCAGCCATGGACAGGACTATGGCTACACCTTC.

J is TRBJ2-1 and V is TRBV2, with TRBD2 matching 10 bases. This CDR3 has 15 residues. Germline V gene sequence: CDR1 SNHLY, CDR2 FYNNEI. The junction had 5 bases not matched to a gene; V was cut back by 6 bases and J by 3 bases. CDR3 in amino acids: CASRTGTSDYNEQFF. DNA for the CDR3: TGTGCCAGCAGAACCGGGACTAGCGACTACAATGAGCAGTTCTTC.

The chain links TRBV18 to TRBJ1-2; D remains unclear. The CDR3 runs to 16 residues. V was clipped by 5 bases and J by 8 bases, with 24 bases between them. Germline assignment: CDR1 KGHSH and CDR2 LQKENI. CDR3 amino acids: CASSFSPSSVDSGYTF. For the CDR3, the DNA is TGTGCCAGCTCATTCTCCCCGTCCAGCGTCGATTCCGGCTACACCTTC.

The CDR3 is CASSLPGLAGGSGTQYF. CDR3 sequence (DNA): TGTGCCAGCAGTTTACCCGGACTAGCGGGGGGTTCCGGGACCCAGTACTTC. This chain links TRBV28 with TRBJ2-5; 14 nucleotides align to TRBD2. CDR1 MDHEN and CDR2 SYDVKM come from the germline V gene. This CDR3 is built from 17 residues. V shed 2 bases and J 7 bases; nucleotides not matched to a gene: 9.

The gene calls are TRBV7-6 and TRBJ2-3; no clear D. This CDR3 spans 12 amino acids. V gave up 3 bases and J gave up 6 bases, with 7 bases separating them. The germline V gene encodes CDR1 SGHVS and CDR2 FNYEAQ. The CDR3 here is CASSFSGDTQYF. CDR3 coding DNA: TGTGCCAGCAGCTTTTCTGGGGATACGCAGTATTTT. Full variable domain (outside the CDR3, taken from reference TRBV7-6 and TRBJ2-3): GAGVSQSPRYKVTKRGQDVALRCDPISGHVSLYWYRQALGQGPEFLTYFNYEAQQDKSGLPNDRFSAERPEGSISTLTIQRTEQRDSAMYRCASSFSGDTQYFGPGTRLTVL.

This chain uses TRBV29-1 with TRBJ2-1; D is ambiguous. The CDR3 is 13 amino acids. V lost 3 bases, J lost 6 bases, and 12 bases lay in between. CDR1 and CDR2 from the germline V gene are SQVTM and ANQGSEA. CDR3 nucleotide sequence: TGCAGCGTTGAGGGTCCGGGTGTCAATGAGCAGTTCTTC. Translation: CSVEGPGVNEQFF.

The genes are TRBV5-1 and TRBJ2-7; 7 positions match TRBD2. The J segment lost 7 bases and the V segment lost 4 bases, leaving 2 bases of the junction unmatched. Germline CDR1 SGHRS, CDR2 YFSETQ. The CDR3 is 11 amino acids. The CDR3 region is CASSGGGEQYF. CDR3 DNA sequence: TGCGCCAGCAGCGGGGGAGGGGAGCAGTACTTC. The variable domain in full, with the rest retrieved from reference TRBV5-1 and TRBJ2-7, is KAGVTQTPRYLIKTRGQQVTLSCSPISGHRSVSWYQQTPGQGLQFLFEYFSETQRNKGNFPGRFSGRQFSNSRSEMNVSTLELGDSALYLCASSGGGEQYFGPGTRLTVT.

CDR3 in amino acids: CASSPLISGGSSYEQYF. DNA of the CDR3: TGTGCCAGCAGTCCACTGATAAGCGGGGGATCCTCCTACGAGCAGTACTTC. The V gene is TRBV27, the J gene TRBJ2-7; 8 positions match TRBD2. V lost 5 bases to trimming and J lost 0 bases; unmatched junction nucleotides: 12. There are 17 residues in the CDR3. Germline assignment: CDR1 MNHEY and CDR2 SMNVEV (reference sequence).

The gene calls are TRBV28 and TRBJ1-4; tentative D call: TRBD1 (5 bases). The V gene's germline CDR1 is MDHEN and CDR2 SYDVKM. V shed 7 bases and J shed 1 base, with 7 bases lying between them. There are 13 residues in the CDR3. Here the CDR3 reads CASIRGTNEKLFF. In DNA, the CDR3 is TGTGCCAGCATTAGGGGAACTAATGAAAAACTGTTTTTT.